Shown below are 6 T cell receptor beta chains from a single sample sequenced in a study of neurological immune-mediated disorders. Each CDR3 protein is one row after TCRdb ran MiXCR on the 5' RACE reads. This sample carries about 48,000 distinct CDR3 sequences, around 25% of them seen once, and the ten largest clones take approximately 23%. The sequenced sample was PBMCs. These receptors were taken from a woman in her seventies in good health.

The sample holds many counts of this clonotype. The rearrangement links TRBV5-1 to TRBJ1-5; TRBD1 is a possible D gene (6 bases). The CDR3 runs to 18 residues. In germline, CDR1 is SGHRS, CDR2 YFSETQ. V lost 5 bases and J 0 bases, leaving 21 bases between the germline ends. CDR3 in amino acids: CASRNRTEGGYSNQPQHF. The DNA of the CDR3 is TGCGCCAGCAGAAACCGGACAGAGGGGGGGTATAGCAATCAGCCCCAGCATTTT.

The chain joins TRBV7-9 to TRBJ2-1; D is possibly TRBD2 (6 bases). The ends were cut back, 5 bases at V and 7 bases at J, with 18 bases in the middle. CDR3 size: 15 residues. Germline CDR1 is SEHNR and CDR2 is FQNEAQ (reference sequence). This CDR3 reads CASSLRGSGFNEQFF. In DNA, the CDR3 is TGTGCCAGCAGCCTCCGTGGCAGCGGGTTTAATGAGCAGTTCTTC.

This clonotype was picked up many times. The chain couples TRBV20-1 to TRBJ1-1; D gene ambiguous. Trimming took 3 bases from V and 1 from J, leaving 12 bases between them. This CDR3 region has 14 residues. CDR1 is DFQATT, CDR2 SNEGSKA, per germline (reference sequence). The CDR3 region is CSASPPLGNTEAFF. The CDR3 DNA sequence: TGCAGTGCTAGTCCCCCCCTGGGGAACACTGAAGCTTTCTTT.

The chain couples TRBV28 to TRBJ2-1; D may correspond to TRBD1 or TRBD2 (5 bases each). The CDR3 totals 13 residues. The V gene's germline CDR1 is MDHEN and CDR2 SYDVKM. V was pared by 7 bases and J by 7 bases, with 14 bases between. CDR3 amino acids: CASTLPGANEQFF. The CDR3 bases are TGTGCCAGCACCCTACCCGGGGCTAATGAGCAGTTCTTC.

This clonotype was counted many times. The rearrangement links TRBV9 to TRBJ1-1, with D perhaps matching TRBD1 (5 bases). This CDR3 region has 13 residues. Trimming took 2 bases from V and 1 from J, leaving 6 bases between them. Germline CDR1 is SGDLS and CDR2 is YYNGEE. The CDR3 DNA is TGTGCCAGCAGCGTTCAGGGGAACACTGAAGCTTTCTTT. Translating it yields CASSVQGNTEAFF.

This clonotype has a handful of counts. The genes are TRBV7-9 and TRBJ2-5; D is ambiguous. CDR3 length: 12 residues. CDR1 and CDR2 (germline): SEHNR, FQNEAQ (reference sequence). V gave up 1 base and J gave up 4 bases, with 4 bases separating them. CDR3 sequence: CASSLDGETQYF. In nucleotides, the CDR3 is TGTGCCAGCAGCTTAGACGGAGAGACCCAGTACTTC.